This T cell receptor (beta chain) was retrieved from a study of T cells after yellow fever vaccination. TCRdb re-called the 5' RACE reads with MiXCR, one entry per CDR3 protein. The table lists 400,000 or so distinct CDR3 sequences, around 20% of them singletons. The origin of this receptor is a man younger than 35 who received the YFV17D yellow fever vaccine. Sample: PBMCs, taken before the yellow fever booster vaccination.

CDR3 amino acids: CASSLDRGPEFF. The CDR3 coding sequence is TGTGCCAGCAGTTTGGACCGGGGGCCGGAGTTCTTC. The V gene is TRBV12-3 or TRBV12-4, the J gene TRBJ2-1; D is tentatively TRBD1 or TRBD2 (6 bases each). The CDR3 loop spans 12 amino acids. V lost 3 bases, J lost 14 bases, and 14 bases lay in between.